Listed here are 21 T cell receptor beta chains from one sample, sequenced in a study of long-term antiretroviral therapy in people with HIV. Assay version v3.0 of immunoSEQ was used, and it was run at survey level. Produced via immunoSEQ multiplex PCR; TCRdb's table is partial and in-frame only. This sample has 20,000 to 30,000 clones; roughly 78% occur once, and the top ten carry 9% to 10%. The sequenced sample was unsorted PBMCs, obtained 1.2 years after starting antiretroviral therapy. The receptor set was obtained from a woman between 40 and 55 years old with HIV.

The chain employs TRBV7-8 and TRBJ2-4; 11 nucleotides agree with TRBD2. V lost 5 bases, J lost 6 bases, and 9 bases stayed unmatched. Germline CDR1 SGHVS, CDR2 FQNEAQ. This CDR3 is 16 amino acids long. Here the CDR3 DNA reads TGTGCCAGCAGCCCAACTAGCGGGAGTGGAGGAAACATTCAGTACTTC. As protein: CASSPTSGSGGNIQYF.

This chain joins TRBV2 and TRBJ1-5; D not certain. The CDR3 contains 13 residues. Trimming took off 7 bases at V and 1 base at J, with 8 bases between the two ends. Germline V gives CDR1 SNHLY, CDR2 FYNNEI. In DNA, the CDR3 is TGTGCCAGCACGGTTTGGAGCAATCAGCCCCAGCATTTT. It is translated as CASTVWSNQPQHF. The complete variable domain, with remaining parts taken from reference TRBV2 and TRBJ1-5, reads EPEVTQTPSHQVTQMGQEVILRCVPISNHLYFYWYRQILGQKVEFLVSFYNNEISEKSEIFDDQFSVERPDGSNFTLKIRSTKLEDSAMYFCASTVWSNQPQHFGDGTRLSIL.

This rearrangement joins TRBV10-3 to TRBJ1-1; the match to TRBD1 covers 7 bases. This CDR3 has 12 residues. CDR1 and CDR2 from the germline V gene are ENHRY and SYGVKD. The J segment lost 10 bases and the V segment lost 4 bases, leaving 6 bases of the junction unmatched. The CDR3, as DNA: TGTGCCATCAGTGGACAGGGAGTCATAGCTTTCTTT. Translated, it gives CAISGQGVIAFF.

The chain recombines TRBV6-5 with TRBJ2-7, with 8 bases fitting TRBD2. CDR1 MNHEY and CDR2 SVGAGI come from the germline V gene. This CDR3 is 16 amino acids long. The trim removed 0 bases at V and 3 bases at J, leaving 7 bases unmatched. The DNA of the CDR3 is TGTGCCAGCAGTTACTCGTCCCTAGCGGGTTACTACGAGCAGTACTTC. As protein: CASSYSSLAGYYEQYF.

The V call is TRBV5-4, the J call TRBJ1-4, with 7 nucleotides matching TRBD1. The CDR3 is 17 amino acids. Germline V gene sequence: CDR1 SGHNT, CDR2 YYREEE (reference sequence). The V gene end was trimmed by 2 bases and the J gene end by 3 bases; junction bases not matched to a gene: 10. In nucleotides, the CDR3 is TGTGCCAGCAGCTTATACAGGGGAGAAAGGGCTAATGAAAAACTGTTTTTT. Amino acids: CASSLYRGERANEKLFF.

This chain joins TRBV7-2 and TRBJ2-7; TRBD1 agrees at 8 bases. Trimming took 5 bases from V and 6 from J; bases not matched to a gene: 6. Germline V gives CDR1 SGHTA, CDR2 FQGNSA. This CDR3 is built from 13 residues. The CDR3 DNA reads TGTGCCAGCAGCCTAAGACAGGGGAGCGAGCAGTACTTC. Translation gives CASSLRQGSEQYF.

The chain combines TRBV4-1 with TRBJ2-6, with D unresolved. Trimming took off 6 bases at V and 2 bases at J, with 11 bases between the two ends. From germline, CDR1 is MGHRA and CDR2 YSYEKL. The CDR3 length is 15 residues. CDR3 amino acids: CASRERATGANVLTF. The CDR3 nucleotides are TGCGCCAGCAGGGAAAGGGCTACTGGGGCCAACGTCCTGACTTTC.

This chain connects TRBV2 to TRBJ2-7; 14 bases match TRBD2. J was trimmed by 0 bases and V by 4 bases; bases with no gene match: 8. There are 18 residues in the CDR3. In germline, CDR1 is SNHLY, CDR2 FYNNEI. CDR3 protein: CASSGLAGGPVSSYEQYF. The DNA of the CDR3 is TGTGCCAGCAGTGGACTAGCGGGGGGGCCGGTTTCCTCCTACGAGCAGTACTTC.

The chain recombines TRBV4-2 with TRBJ1-1; D gene unclear. V lost 0 bases and J lost 3, with 8 bases in between. CDR3 length: 14 residues. Looked up from germline, CDR1 is LGHNA and CDR2 is YNFKEQ. For the CDR3, the DNA is TGTGCCAGCAGCCAAGAAGGACGGCACACTGAAGCTTTCTTT. This encodes CASSQEGRHTEAFF.

This chain links TRBV11-3 with TRBJ2-5, with 10 bases matching TRBD2. CDR1 is SGHNT, CDR2 YENEEA, per germline. CDR3 length: 15 amino acids. Unmatched junction bases numbered 4, after V lost 2 bases and J lost 4 bases. The CDR3 nucleotides read TGTGCCAGCAGCTTAAGAGCGGGAGGGGGAGAGACCCAGTACTTC. Its protein is CASSLRAGGGETQYF. Full variable domain (missing parts from reference TRBV11-3 and TRBJ2-5): EAGVVQSPRYKIIEKKQPVAFWCNPISGHNTLYWYLQNLGQGPELLIRYENEEAVDDSQLPKDRFSAERLKGVDSTLKIQPAELGDSAVYLCASSLRAGGGETQYFGPGTRLLVL.

The genes are TRBV6-1 and TRBJ2-3; D is perhaps TRBD2 (7 bases). The CDR3 loop spans 14 amino acids. Trimming took 2 bases from V and 7 from J, leaving 13 bases between them. Germline V lookup: CDR1 MNHNS, CDR2 SASEGT. CDR3 loop: CASSETGGEYTQYF. The DNA of the CDR3 is TGTGCCAGCAGTGAAACGGGGGGCGAATATACGCAGTATTTT.

V usage is TRBV18 and J usage is TRBJ2-5; 9 nucleotides agree with TRBD1. The end of the DNA fits TRBJ2-7 better, so the J call may be wrong. Looked up from germline, CDR1 is KGHSH and CDR2 is LQKENI. This CDR3 is 15 amino acids long. CDR3 sequence: CASSPPGTGSHEQYF. The CDR3 DNA sequence: TGTGCCAGCTCACCACCCGGGACAGGGTCCCACGAGCAGTACTTC.

The chain recombines TRBV19 with TRBJ2-1, with D possibly matching TRBD1 (7 bases). The CDR3 has 14 residues. Between the trimmed V and J ends, which lost 3 bases and 7 bases, there was a span of 13 bases. Germline V gene lookup returns CDR1 LNHDA and CDR2 SQIVND (reference sequence). CDR3 sequence: CASSILAGGNEQFF. The DNA for the CDR3 is TGTGCCAGTAGTATTTTGGCAGGGGGGAATGAGCAGTTCTTC.

This clone was recorded once. The chain recombines TRBV9 with TRBJ2-3, with D perhaps TRBD2 (6 bases). The V gene's germline CDR1 is SGDLS and CDR2 YYNGEE. Trimming pared 0 bases from V and 2 bases from J, leaving 10 bases between. CDR3 length equals 15 residues. The CDR3 DNA follows: TGTGCCAGCAGCGTAGGGGGCGGGACCACAGATACGCAGTATTTT. Protein sequence: CASSVGGGTTDTQYF.

This clone has only a few counts. CDR3 sequence reads: CAWSVQSGTGERIQYF. CDR3 nucleotides: TGTGCCTGGAGTGTACAGTCGGGGACAGGGGAGCGCATTCAGTACTTC. The chain uses TRBV30 and TRBJ2-4; 10 bases are shared with TRBD1. CDR1 and CDR2 from the germline V gene are GTSNPN and SVGIG (reference sequence). This CDR3 has 16 residues. The ends lost 0 bases at V and 9 bases at J; junction bases unmatched: 11.

This clone has a single count. CDR3 residues: CASSQERDTYTF. The CDR3 bases are TGTGCCAGCAGCCAAGAGAGGGATACTTACACCTTC. This rearrangement joins TRBV4-2 to TRBJ1-2; D not resolved. V was trimmed by 0 bases and J by 11 bases, leaving 10 bases between them. Per the germline V gene, CDR1 is LGHNA and CDR2 is YNFKEQ. The CDR3 is made up of 12 amino acids.

This chain connects TRBV7-9 to TRBJ2-7; a weak D match, TRBD1 (6 bases). The germline V gene has CDR1 SEHNR and CDR2 FQNEAQ (reference sequence). This CDR3 region has 15 residues. Trimming stripped 5 bases from V and 2 bases from J, with 16 bases between. CDR3 bases: TGTGCCAGCAGCACCGAAGCGGACAGAGCCTACGAGCAGTACTTC. Protein sequence: CASSTEADRAYEQYF. Supplemented by reference TRBV7-9 and TRBJ2-7, the full variable domain reads DTGVSQNPRHKITKRGQNVTFRCDPISEHNRLYWYRQTLGQGPEFLTYFQNEAQLEKSRLLSDRFSAERPKGSFSTLEIQRTEQGDSAMYLCASSTEADRAYEQYFGPGTRLTVT.

The rearrangement joins TRBV27 to TRBJ2-4; 7 nucleotides match TRBD1. The junction had 14 bases not matched to a gene; V was cut back by 4 bases and J by 8 bases. The CDR3 consists of 16 residues. Germline V gene lookup returns CDR1 MNHEY and CDR2 SMNVEV (reference sequence). CDR3 DNA sequence: TGTGCCAGCAGTTCCCAGGCCGGGACAGAATTGGACATTCAGTACTTC. The encoded protein is CASSSQAGTELDIQYF.

The CDR3 bases are TGCGCCAGCAGCCAAGATACAGGGGGAGGCACTGAAGCTTTCTTT. It encodes CASSQDTGGGTEAFF. The rearrangement uses TRBV4-3 and TRBJ1-1; 8 nucleotides align to TRBD1. Germline V gene sequence: CDR1 LGHNA, CDR2 YSLEER. This CDR3 has 15 residues. The V segment lost 0 bases and the J segment 4 bases; nucleotides outside the gene matches: 4.

The chain recombines TRBV29-1 with TRBJ1-3; D remains unclear. Germline V gives CDR1 SQVTM, CDR2 ANQGSEA. V was cut by 4 bases and J by 3 bases, with 10 bases left in between. CDR3 length equals 13 residues. CDR3 DNA: TGCAGCGTTGTTCTCCGGGGTGGAAACACCATATATTTT. Protein sequence: CSVVLRGGNTIYF.

The table lists this clone with a few counts. The rearrangement joins TRBV7-9 to TRBJ2-7; 7 nucleotides agree with TRBD2. The germline CDR1 and CDR2 sequences are SEHNR and FQNEAQ (reference sequence). The CDR3 covers 16 residues. J was trimmed by 1 base and V by 5 bases; bases with no gene match: 11. CDR3 loop: CASSPPGGRTSYEQYF. The CDR3 bases are TGTGCCAGCAGCCCGCCGGGCGGGAGAACTTCCTACGAGCAGTACTTC.